These T cell receptor beta chains were read from a single sample in a study of blood T cells in healthy people across ages. TCRdb re-analysed the 5' RACE reads in MiXCR, keeping a single row per CDR3 protein. The sample holds about a million distinct CDR3 sequences, just over 50% seen once. Sequenced: blood. The source is a woman aged 55 to 70 in good health. Both conserved end residues are part of each CDR3. Fields, in order: clone size, V gene, J gene, D gene, CDR3 protein, CDR3 DNA. The D gene is left open where the match is weak. The size field is filled for only some rows; it gives once, few, many or a size class.

clone_size: NA
v_call: TRBV30
j_call: TRBJ2-3
d_call: NA
cdr3_aa: CAWSVQEGTQYF
cdr3_nt: TGTGCCTGGAGTGTACAGGAGGGTACGCAGTATTTT

clone_size: NA
v_call: TRBV27
j_call: TRBJ1-6
d_call: NA
cdr3_aa: CASSRWAGEALLHF
cdr3_nt: TGTGCCAGCAGTCGGTGGGCAGGGGAGGCACTCCTCCACTTT

clone_size: NA
v_call: TRBV7-9
j_call: TRBJ2-7
d_call: NA
cdr3_aa: CASSILPYEQYF
cdr3_nt: TGTGCCAGCAGCATTCTTCCCTACGAGCAGTACTTC

clone_size: NA
v_call: TRBV5-1
j_call: TRBJ2-7
d_call: NA
cdr3_aa: CASSLTNGSYEQYF
cdr3_nt: TGCGCCAGCAGCTTGACTAACGGGAGTTACGAGCAGTACTTC

clone_size: NA
v_call: TRBV4-2
j_call: TRBJ2-5
d_call: TRBD2
cdr3_aa: CASSRGTSGIEETQYF
cdr3_nt: TGTGCCAGCAGCCGGGGGACTAGCGGGATTGAAGAGACCCAGTACTTC

clone_size: NA
v_call: TRBV11-3
j_call: TRBJ2-7
d_call: NA
cdr3_aa: CASSLVGDSYNEQYF
cdr3_nt: TGTGCCAGCAGCTTAGTAGGGGACTCCTACAATGAGCAGTACTTC

clone_size: NA
v_call: TRBV6-5
j_call: TRBJ1-2
d_call: NA
cdr3_aa: CASSYDGGGGYTF
cdr3_nt: TGTGCCAGCAGTTATGACGGGGGTGGGGGCTACACCTTC

clone_size: NA
v_call: TRBV28
j_call: TRBJ2-7
d_call: TRBD2
cdr3_aa: CASLGWASGNYEQYF
cdr3_nt: TGTGCCAGCCTTGGTTGGGCTAGCGGTAACTACGAGCAGTACTTC

clone_size: NA
v_call: TRBV5-1
j_call: TRBJ2-3
d_call: TRBD2
cdr3_aa: CASSPGAGVSTDTQYF
cdr3_nt: TGCGCCAGCAGCCCGGGAGCGGGAGTTTCTACAGATACGCAGTATTTT

clone_size: NA
v_call: TRBV15
j_call: TRBJ2-7
d_call: NA
cdr3_aa: CATSEGMTYEQYF
cdr3_nt: TGTGCCACCTCGGAAGGGATGACCTACGAGCAGTACTTC

clone_size: once
v_call: TRBV4-2
j_call: TRBJ1-1
d_call: NA
cdr3_aa: CASSQGGRKNTEAFF
cdr3_nt: TGTGCCAGCAGCCAAGGCGGGAGGAAGAACACTGAAGCTTTCTTT

clone_size: NA
v_call: TRBV5-1
j_call: TRBJ2-2
d_call: NA
cdr3_aa: CASSLGSVSGELFF
cdr3_nt: TGCGCCAGCAGCTTGGGCTCGGTATCCGGGGAGCTGTTTTTT

clone_size: few
v_call: TRBV12-3/TRBV12-4
j_call: TRBJ1-2
d_call: TRBD1
cdr3_aa: CASRPGTGNGYTF
cdr3_nt: TGTGCCAGCCGACCCGGGACAGGTAACGGCTACACCTTC

clone_size: NA
v_call: TRBV5-6
j_call: TRBJ2-7
d_call: NA
cdr3_aa: CASSSRVLGNYEQYF
cdr3_nt: TGTGCCAGCAGCTCCAGGGTTTTGGGGAATTACGAGCAGTACTTC

clone_size: few
v_call: TRBV30
j_call: TRBJ1-6
d_call: NA
cdr3_aa: CAWSGGLDSPLHF
cdr3_nt: TGTGCCTGGAGTGGGGGGCTGGATTCACCCCTCCACTTT

clone_size: once
v_call: TRBV2
j_call: TRBJ1-6
d_call: NA
cdr3_aa: CASSEDRATSPLHF
cdr3_nt: TGTGCCAGCAGTGAAGACAGGGCCACCTCCCCCCTCCACTTT

clone_size: NA
v_call: TRBV15
j_call: TRBJ1-4
d_call: NA
cdr3_aa: CATCRDVAEKLFF
cdr3_nt: TGTGCCACCTGCAGAGATGTAGCAGAAAAACTGTTTTTT

clone_size: NA
v_call: TRBV5-1
j_call: TRBJ1-6
d_call: NA
cdr3_aa: CASRRDGGQSPLHF
cdr3_nt: TGCGCCAGCAGACGAGATGGGGGCCAATCACCCCTCCACTTT

clone_size: NA
v_call: TRBV20-1
j_call: TRBJ2-5
d_call: NA
cdr3_aa: CSARRPPSQETQYF
cdr3_nt: TGCAGTGCTAGGAGGCCTCCTTCCCAAGAGACCCAGTACTTC

clone_size: many
v_call: TRBV4-3
j_call: TRBJ2-6
d_call: TRBD1
cdr3_aa: CASSPGQGWDGANVLTF
cdr3_nt: TGCGCCAGCAGCCCTGGACAGGGGTGGGATGGGGCCAACGTCCTGACTTTC

clone_size: many
v_call: TRBV7-2
j_call: TRBJ2-3
d_call: TRBD2
cdr3_aa: CASSKGLAGGLDTQYF
cdr3_nt: TGTGCCAGCAGCAAGGGACTAGCGGGAGGGTTAGATACGCAGTATTTT

clone_size: few
v_call: TRBV20-1
j_call: TRBJ2-5
d_call: TRBD1
cdr3_aa: CSAGPTGGGETQYF
cdr3_nt: TGCAGTGCAGGACCTACAGGGGGCGGAGAGACCCAGTACTTC

clone_size: NA
v_call: TRBV28
j_call: TRBJ1-5
d_call: NA
cdr3_aa: CASSPFRGQPQHF
cdr3_nt: TGTGCCAGCAGTCCGTTCAGAGGTCAGCCCCAGCATTTT

clone_size: few
v_call: TRBV25-1
j_call: TRBJ1-6
d_call: NA
cdr3_aa: CASSPSQGFNSPLHF
cdr3_nt: TGTGCCAGCAGTCCGTCCCAGGGGTTTAATTCACCCCTCCACTTT

clone_size: NA
v_call: TRBV6-5
j_call: TRBJ1-1
d_call: NA
cdr3_aa: CASSPPQGKNPEAFF
cdr3_nt: TGTGCCAGCAGCCCACCGCAAGGGAAGAACCCTGAAGCTTTCTTT

clone_size: NA
v_call: TRBV4-1
j_call: TRBJ2-7
d_call: TRBD1
cdr3_aa: CASSAAGQGASEQYF
cdr3_nt: TGCGCCAGCAGCGCTGCCGGACAGGGGGCCTCAGAGCAGTACTTC

clone_size: NA
v_call: TRBV27
j_call: TRBJ2-7
d_call: TRBD1
cdr3_aa: CASSPTGVASYEQYF
cdr3_nt: TGTGCCAGCAGCCCGACAGGGGTGGCCTCCTACGAGCAGTACTTC

clone_size: few
v_call: TRBV28
j_call: TRBJ1-2
d_call: NA
cdr3_aa: CASSSILRGYTF
cdr3_nt: TGTGCCAGCAGCTCAATTCTGCGTGGCTACACCTTC

clone_size: NA
v_call: TRBV3-1
j_call: TRBJ1-5
d_call: NA
cdr3_aa: CASSQGLTNQPQHF
cdr3_nt: TGTGCCAGCAGCCAAGGGTTGACGAATCAGCCCCAGCATTTT

clone_size: NA
v_call: TRBV12-3/TRBV12-4
j_call: TRBJ2-3
d_call: NA
cdr3_aa: CASSLYSGSTDTQYF
cdr3_nt: TGTGCCAGCAGTTTATATTCCGGGAGCACAGATACGCAGTATTTT

clone_size: NA
v_call: TRBV20-1
j_call: TRBJ1-4
d_call: NA
cdr3_aa: CSAPDTTNEKLFF
cdr3_nt: TGCAGTGCCCCTGACACGACTAATGAAAAACTGTTTTTT

clone_size: NA
v_call: TRBV6-6
j_call: TRBJ1-2
d_call: TRBD1
cdr3_aa: CAGTQGAEYGYTF
cdr3_nt: TGTGCCGGAACTCAGGGGGCTGAGTATGGCTACACCTTC